Following are 6 T cell receptor beta chains from one sample sequenced in a study of cytomegalovirus exposure and HLA in healthy donors. Primers included in the PCR were 60 Vbeta and 13 Jbeta primers. Sequencing used immunoSEQ multiplex PCR; TCRdb keeps in-frame clones, though not all of them. Here the sample spans about 120,000 clones, 78% being singletons. Sequencing used PBMCs. The receptors stem from a man younger than 45 in good health and CMV-seropositive.

CDR3 sequence (DNA): TGTGCCAGCAGTGATTACAGGGACAATCAGCCCCAGCATTTT. It encodes CASSDYRDNQPQHF. The chain joins TRBV2 to TRBJ1-5; D is perhaps TRBD1 (6 bases). This CDR3 has 14 amino acids. Germline V gene sequence: CDR1 SNHLY, CDR2 FYNNEI. Between the trimmed V and J ends, which lost 3 bases and 3 bases, there was a span of 9 bases.

The chain has TRBV5-1 and TRBJ1-1, with a possible D match to TRBD1 (5 bases). This CDR3 is 14 amino acids long. The germline V gene encodes CDR1 SGHRS and CDR2 YFSETQ. Trimming cost V 4 bases and J 5 bases, with 15 bases left between them. This CDR3 reads CASSPAQGETEAFF. The CDR3 bases are TGCGCCAGCAGCCCGGCGCAGGGTGAGACTGAAGCTTTCTTT.

This rearrangement joins TRBV19 to TRBJ2-7; TRBD2 matches at 7 bases. V dropped 4 bases and J dropped 4; count of bases not matched to a gene: 4. This CDR3 comprises 13 residues. Germline V gene lookup returns CDR1 LNHDA and CDR2 SQIVND (reference sequence). The chain's CDR3 is CASSTHGGYEQYF. CDR3 nucleotides: TGTGCCAGTAGTACCCACGGGGGGTACGAGCAGTACTTC.

This clone was recorded once. J is TRBJ2-1 and V is TRBV6-5; D is uncertain. V was pared by 2 bases and J by 0 bases, with 5 bases between. The CDR3 is 14 residues long. Germline-derived CDR1 and CDR2 are MNHEY and SVGAGI. The CDR3 nucleotides read TGTGCCAGCAGTTACGAGAGCTCCTACAATGAGCAGTTCTTC. Amino acid sequence: CASSYESSYNEQFF.

The chain recombines TRBV28 with TRBJ2-7; TRBD2 matches at 9 bases. V dropped 4 bases and J dropped 3; count of bases not matched to a gene: 10. The germline V gene encodes CDR1 MDHEN and CDR2 SYDVKM. The CDR3 sequence is 16 residues long. The CDR3 DNA sequence: TGTGCCAGCAGTTCGCCCGGGGCTAGCGGGAACTACGAGCAGTACTTC. Protein product: CASSSPGASGNYEQYF.

The V gene is TRBV27, the J gene TRBJ2-3, with a tentative D call TRBD1 (5 bases). Germline CDR1 and CDR2: MNHEY and SMNVEV (reference sequence). Trimming removed 7 bases from V and 3 bases from J, with 14 bases in between. This CDR3 is 14 amino acids long. The CDR3 bases are TGTGCCAGCACTTATCTGGGGCTAACAGATACGCAGTATTTT. Its protein product is CASTYLGLTDTQYF.